The 27 T cell receptor beta chains below come from one sample, sequenced in a study of shared clonotypes between healthy human individuals. Assay used: immunoSEQ multiplex PCR; TCRdb lists only in-frame clones, some missing. Here the sample spans about 510,000 clones, 60% to 85% being singletons. Specimen: PBMCs. The receptors originated from a woman between 40 and 50 years old in good health. Some clones in this sample may be carry-over from other donors' samples.

The V call is TRBV7-3, the J call TRBJ2-2, with D unclear. Trimming stripped 5 bases from V and 3 bases from J, with 4 bases between. Germline V gives CDR1 SGHTA, CDR2 FQGTGA. The CDR3 sequence is 12 residues long. In DNA form, the CDR3 reads TGTGCCAGCAGCACCTACACCGGGGAGCTGTTTTTT. Translation gives CASSTYTGELFF.

This sequence joins TRBV5-4 and TRBJ2-5; 7 bases match TRBD2. The germline V gene encodes CDR1 SGHNT and CDR2 YYREEE (reference sequence). The CDR3 extends over 16 amino acids. J was trimmed by 4 bases and V by 4 bases; bases with no gene match: 13. CDR3 loop: CASSAKTSRSRETQYF. CDR3 nucleotides: TGTGCCAGCAGCGCCAAGACTAGCCGTAGCAGAGAGACCCAGTACTTC.

The chain recombines TRBV7-9 with TRBJ2-7; possible D gene TRBD2, 6 bases. The CDR3 length is 19 residues. With 7 bases removed from V and 2 bases from J, the gap between germline ends came to 30 bases. Germline V gives CDR1 SEHNR, CDR2 FQNEAQ (reference sequence). CDR3 region: CASTGDLSLATSPTYEQYF. The CDR3 nucleotides are TGTGCCAGCACTGGAGATTTGTCGCTAGCGACTTCCCCTACCTACGAGCAGTACTTC.

This clone showed up just once. The chain links TRBV25-1 to TRBJ2-5, with D tentatively TRBD2 (6 bases). Germline lookup yields CDR1 MGHDK and CDR2 SYGVNS. This CDR3 has 13 residues. The V end lost 4 bases, the J end lost 2 bases, and 8 bases lay between the germline ends. CDR3 bases: TGTGCCAGCAGTGTGGGGGGTCAAGAGACCCAGTACTTC. It codes for CASSVGGQETQYF.

The chain links TRBV7-9 to TRBJ2-4; D is uncertain. The germline CDR1 and CDR2 sequences are SEHNR and FQNEAQ (reference sequence). The V and J ends lost 1 base and 12 bases respectively, with 13 bases between them. This CDR3 is built from 13 residues. The CDR3 sequence: CASSLGAAETQYF. The CDR3 bases are TGTGCCAGCAGCTTAGGCGCGGCAGAGACTCAGTACTTC.

This clone has a single count. The chain employs TRBV5-8 and TRBJ1-3, with D tentatively TRBD1 (5 bases). Trimming took 3 bases from V and 2 from J, leaving 15 bases between them. The CDR3 is 16 amino acids. The germline V gene encodes CDR1 SGHTS and CDR2 YDEGEE. CDR3: CASSSQLGTAGNTIYF. Written as DNA, the CDR3 is TGTGCCAGCAGCTCTCAGTTGGGGACCGCTGGAAACACCATATATTTT.

The V call is TRBV4-3, the J call TRBJ2-2; D is unresolved. V lost 0 bases, J lost 3 bases, and 14 bases lay in between. The CDR3 has 17 residues. Germline CDR1 is LGHNA and CDR2 is YSLEER. Here the CDR3 reads CASSQDFPQSYTGELFF. CDR3 nucleotide sequence: TGCGCCAGCAGCCAAGACTTTCCGCAGTCGTACACCGGGGAGCTGTTTTTT.

This clone was seen a single time. The rearrangement uses TRBV7-3 and TRBJ2-3; 7 nucleotides line up with TRBD1. This CDR3 comprises 15 residues. V shed 5 bases and J 4 bases; nucleotides not matched to a gene: 9. Germline V gene data show CDR1 as SGHTA and CDR2 as FQGTGA. The CDR3 DNA is TGTGCCAGCAGCCCGGGACAGAATGTACCAGATACGCAGTATTTT. It translates to CASSPGQNVPDTQYF.

The rearrangement uses TRBV9 and TRBJ2-5; 7 bases line up with TRBD2. CDR1 and CDR2 from the germline V gene are SGDLS and YYNGEE. This CDR3 contains 16 residues. Trimming took 4 bases from V and 5 from J; bases not matched to a gene: 14. CDR3 DNA: TGTGCCAGCAGCCCCAGGCTCGGGCGGGAGACCGAGACCCAGTACTTC. Its protein product is CASSPRLGRETETQYF.

This clone was counted once. The chain carries TRBV5-1 and TRBJ2-7; 7 nucleotides agree with TRBD2. The CDR3 consists of 14 residues. V dropped 2 bases and J dropped 3; count of bases not matched to a gene: 5. Germline V lookup: CDR1 SGHRS, CDR2 YFSETQ. CDR3 bases: TGCGCCAGCAGCTTAGCGGGACTCCTCTACGAGCAGTACTTC. Translating it yields CASSLAGLLYEQYF. Full variable domain (rest looked up from reference TRBV5-1 and TRBJ2-7): KAGVTQTPRYLIKTRGQQVTLSCSPISGHRSVSWYQQTPGQGLQFLFEYFSETQRNKGNFPGRFSGRQFSNSRSEMNVSTLELGDSALYLCASSLAGLLYEQYFGPGTRLTVT.

This chain uses TRBV7-6 with TRBJ2-1; D is ambiguous. The CDR3 length is 13 residues. CDR1 and CDR2 from the germline V gene are SGHVS and FNYEAQ. Trimming stripped 0 bases from V and 13 bases from J, with 13 bases between. The CDR3 bases are TGTGCCAGCAGCTTAGCGGAGAGCGCTCGTCAGTTCTTC. Its protein product is CASSLAESARQFF.

This clone came up a few times. The chain recombines TRBV11-2 with TRBJ2-5; tentative D call: TRBD1 (6 bases). The last part of the DNA fits TRBJ2-7 better; the J call may be wrong. The CDR3 has 14 residues. Germline assignment: CDR1 SGHAT and CDR2 FQNNGV. The CDR3 DNA reads as TGTGCCAGCAGCTTAGGAGTGGCAGGGGCCGAGCAGTACTTC. Amino acids: CASSLGVAGAEQYF.

The chain recombines TRBV4-3 with TRBJ2-3; 7 positions agree with TRBD1. V shed 4 bases, J shed 4 bases, and the junction held 11 bases outside the gene matches. The CDR3 extends over 16 amino acids. Germline V gene lookup returns CDR1 LGHNA and CDR2 YSLEER. The CDR3 sequence: CASSLTPTGDADTQYF. The CDR3 nucleotides read TGCGCCAGCAGCCTAACGCCAACAGGGGATGCAGATACGCAGTATTTT.

This clone was counted only a few times. This chain connects TRBV7-2 to TRBJ2-2; maybe TRBD1 (5 bases). V lost 1 base, J lost 7 bases, and 10 bases lay in between. The CDR3 spans 14 residues. CDR1 is SGHTA and CDR2 is FQGNSA in the germline V gene. Here the CDR3 DNA reads TGTGCCAGCAGCTTAGGAGGACATCTCGGGGAGCTGTTTTTT. As protein: CASSLGGHLGELFF.

The CDR3 loop is CASSARRQSPYQEAFF. CDR3 nucleotide sequence: TGTGCCAGCAGTGCCCGCAGACAGAGCCCCTACCAAGAAGCTTTCTTT. V and J are TRBV6-1 and TRBJ1-1, with a weak D call TRBD1 (5 bases). CDR1 and CDR2 from the germline V gene are MNHNS and SASEGT. The V gene lost 4 bases and the J gene lost 8 bases, with 23 bases spanning the gap. The CDR3 is 16 residues long.

The V call is TRBV4-2, the J call TRBJ2-1; D unclear. V lost 0 bases and J lost 1, with 7 bases in between. The germline V gene has CDR1 LGHNA and CDR2 YNFKEQ. CDR3 size: 15 residues. CDR3 sequence reads: CASSQDTQSYNEQFF. CDR3 coding DNA: TGTGCCAGCAGCCAAGATACCCAGTCCTACAATGAGCAGTTCTTC.

The genes are TRBV29-1 and TRBJ2-1; D tentatively reads TRBD1 or TRBD2 (6 bases each). Germline CDR1 is SQVTM and CDR2 is ANQGSEA. V shed 7 bases and J shed 10 bases, with 14 bases lying between them. CDR3 length equals 11 residues. CDR3 coding DNA: TGCAGCGCCTATAGGGGGAGGGAGCAGTTCTTC. Translation gives CSAYRGREQFF.

This chain uses TRBV2 with TRBJ2-3; 7 bases are shared with TRBD1. The germline CDR1 and CDR2 sequences are SNHLY and FYNNEI. The CDR3 is made up of 12 amino acids. The ends lost 7 bases at V and 10 bases at J; junction bases unmatched: 8. The CDR3 here is CASNIYRGAQYF. The CDR3 DNA reads as TGTGCCAGCAACATATACAGGGGAGCGCAGTATTTT.

The chain links TRBV28 to TRBJ1-3, with D uncertain. The CDR3 contains 17 residues. Trimming took 4 bases from V and 0 from J, leaving 16 bases between them. Germline values: CDR1 MDHEN, CDR2 SYDVKM. For the CDR3, the DNA is TGTGCCAGCAGTTCTACCGGGCCCCGGGCCTCTGGAAACACCATATATTTT. As protein: CASSSTGPRASGNTIYF. The full variable domain, with the rest looked up from reference TRBV28 and TRBJ1-3, is DVKVTQSSRYLVKRTGEKVFLECVQDMDHENMFWYRQDPGLGLRLIYFSYDVKMKEKGDIPEGYSVSREKKERFSLILESASTNQTSMYLCASSSTGPRASGNTIYFGEGSWLTVV.

Regarding this clone: Distinct nucleotide sequences in the sample also encode this CDR3. This chain links TRBV7-2 with TRBJ2-5; D remains ambiguous. Trimming pared 2 bases from V and 5 bases from J, leaving 3 bases between. CDR1 is SGHTA, CDR2 FQGNSA, per germline. The CDR3 totals 11 residues. The CDR3 DNA sequence: TGTGCCAGCAGCTTATATGAGACCCAGTACTTC. Amino acids: CASSLYETQYF.

V is TRBV28 and J is TRBJ1-1; possible D gene TRBD1, 5 bases. CDR1 MDHEN and CDR2 SYDVKM come from the germline V gene. The V end was cut by 8 bases, the J end by 2 bases, with 21 bases between. The CDR3 is made up of 16 amino acids. CDR3 loop: CASAPPGGTANTEAFF. CDR3 nucleotides: TGTGCCAGCGCACCTCCCGGGGGGACGGCAAACACTGAAGCTTTCTTT.

The chain joins TRBV7-8 to TRBJ2-3; D is ambiguous. Germline V gene sequence: CDR1 SGHVS, CDR2 FQNEAQ. The CDR3 contains 14 residues. V lost 1 base and J lost 2, with 7 bases in between. In DNA form, the CDR3 reads TGTGCCAGCAGCTTAGGGATAAACACAGATACGCAGTATTTT. Amino acid sequence: CASSLGINTDTQYF. Full variable domain (remainder filled in from reference TRBV7-8 and TRBJ2-3): GAGVSQSPRYKVAKRGQDVALRCDPISGHVSLFWYQQALGQGPEFLTYFQNEAQLDKSGLPSDRFFAERPEGSVSTLKIQRTQQEDSAVYLCASSLGINTDTQYFGPGTRLTVL.

The chain couples TRBV29-1 to TRBJ2-5, with 11 bases aligning to TRBD1. Germline V gene lookup returns CDR1 SQVTM and CDR2 ANQGSEA. There are 13 residues in the CDR3. V trimming: 5 bases; J trimming: 4 bases; junction bases outside the gene matches: 3. CDR3 sequence: CSVQDRGRETQYF. The CDR3 bases are TGCAGCGTTCAGGACAGGGGGCGAGAGACCCAGTACTTC.

V usage is TRBV11-2 and J usage is TRBJ1-1; D gene uncertain. Germline loops: CDR1 SGHAT, CDR2 FQNNGV. The CDR3 totals 15 residues. Between the trimmed V and J ends, which lost 3 bases and 4 bases, there was a span of 15 bases. CDR3 region: CASSLTTTGGTEAFF. The CDR3 DNA follows: TGTGCCAGCAGCTTGACCACTACGGGTGGCACTGAAGCTTTCTTT.

This chain joins TRBV29-1 and TRBJ1-1; 8 bases map to TRBD1. Germline lookup yields CDR1 SQVTM and CDR2 ANQGSEA. V shed 5 bases and J 4 bases; nucleotides not matched to a gene: 6. The CDR3 consists of 13 residues. CDR3 residues: CSVPYRGTTEAFF. DNA of the CDR3: TGCAGCGTTCCGTACAGGGGGACCACTGAAGCTTTCTTT.

The J gene is TRBJ2-5, the V gene TRBV5-4; D may be TRBD1 (6 bases). CDR1 and CDR2 from the germline V gene are SGHNT and YYREEE (reference sequence). The ends were cut back, 4 bases at V and 4 bases at J, with 20 bases in the middle. This CDR3 spans 16 amino acids. Here the CDR3 DNA reads TGTGCCAGCAGCGACCCGACAGGAGGATTGAGAGAGACCCAGTACTTC. The encoded protein is CASSDPTGGLRETQYF.

The chain is built from TRBV11-1 and TRBJ2-7; 9 bases agree with TRBD2. V lost 4 bases to trimming and J lost 3 bases; unmatched junction nucleotides: 13. Germline V lookup: CDR1 SGHAT, CDR2 FQDESV (reference sequence). This CDR3 has 17 amino acids. The CDR3 sequence is CASSYLKGAGGLYEQYF. The DNA of the CDR3 is TGTGCCAGCAGCTACCTCAAGGGAGCGGGAGGCCTCTACGAGCAGTACTTC. The full variable domain, in which reference TRBV11-1 and TRBJ2-7 provide the parts outside the CDR3, is EAEVAQSPRYKITEKSQAVAFWCDPISGHATLYWYRQILGQGPELLVQFQDESVVDDSQLPKDRFSAERLKGVDSTLKIQPAELGDSAMYLCASSYLKGAGGLYEQYFGPGTRLTVT.